The present T cell receptor (beta chain) was sequenced within a study of blood T cell repertoires in COVID-19 (TCRdb year 2020). As for the study more broadly: Collaborator samples came from the United States, Italy and Spain and covered acute and convalescent phases of COVID-19. The material from the prospective study consisted of cDNA or gDNA derived from T cells, B-cell-depleted T cells, or PBMCs. Deeply sampled blood TCRbeta repertoires from subjects exposed to, actively infected with, or recovered from COVID-19 were included in the dataset. The repertoires were released in a freely available public database intended as a resource for research on the immune response to SARS-CoV-2. Samples came from the ongoing ImmuneRACE study (first 160 participants) plus 1,254 subjects from 6 global collaborators. Nearly every sample came with metadata listing a de-identified subject ID, COVID-19 status, age in years and sex. Where HLA class I and class II types were available, the types were taken from metadata supplied by the sample provider, not from assay-based typing. The paper as a whole reports these results and caveats: The amount of clinical and demographic metadata varied by source and participant and was provided uncurated.

TCRbeta CDR3 regions were amplified from genomic DNA by means of the immunoSEQ Assay, a bias-controlled multiplex PCR. The authors processed their data as follows. Within the assay, amplification of reference gene primers was used to estimate how many nucleated cells each sample contained. To quantify the absolute abundance of each unique TCRbeta CDR3 rearrangement, sequence reads were collapsed and filtered. For each sample, productive Simpson clonality was calculated by taking the square root of Simpson's diversity index across productive rearrangements. Here the immuneACCESS table is served through TCRdb, limited to in-frame sequences with V and J called. Missing clones are a known gap in these copies; in checked studies unresolved V genes cover under half, and the rest lacks a known reason. V and J calls and clone size follow that table, whereas D and trimming were derived from the DNA. This sample has around 100,000 clones in its table, and approximately 91% of those were observed once. The ten biggest clones cover 8.4% of the sample.

V is reduced by 3 bases and J by 8 bases, leaving a spacing of 4 bases between them. Looking up the germline V gene yields CDR1 KGHDR and CDR2 SFDVKD. The CDR3 starts with the cysteine, ends with the phenylalanine, and has 11 residues. The sequence is cut down to CDR3 DNA, 33 bases in frame from base 1. Another Seattle source contributed samples from volunteer blood donors who had recovered from COVID-19. Whole blood was collected in K2EDTA tubes by collaborating institutions according to the institutions' own protocols. For TCRbeta analysis, collaborators shipped samples as frozen whole blood, isolated PBMCs, or DNA extracted from either of those sample types. This clone was seen only a few times. Its cognate antigen has yet to be identified. No quality values exist for individual bases; no much larger clone is one base distant.

The material sequenced was peripheral blood. This TCR was sampled from a woman between 65 and 79 years old who had recovered from COVID-19. The rearrangement combines TRBV24-1 with TRBJ2-1; the D gene lacks a confident call. The nucleotide sequence is TGTGCCACCAGTGATCTCGATGAGCAGTTCTTC. Its translation is CATSDLDEQFF.